One T cell receptor beta chain is described in this entry. Primed by a sample-barcoded 5' primer and a J-beta primer mix, a second PCR proceeded for 7 to 11 cycles. TCRdb reprocessed the 5' RACE reads via MiXCR and lists one record per CDR3 protein. This repertoire shows about 770,000 distinct CDR3 sequences, roughly 44% found once; its top ten account for about a fifth. From germline, CDR1 is PRHDT and CDR2 FYEKMQ (reference sequence). CDR3 length: 19 amino acids. After removal of 5 bases from V and 2 bases from J, the junction contained 14 bases not matched to a gene. This sample is part of a study of blood T cells in healthy people across ages.

The chain employs TRBV13 and TRBJ2-3; the match to TRBD2 covers 12 bases. This sequence was found in a man aged 55-75 years in good health. Material for sequencing was blood. In DNA form, the CDR3 reads TGTGCCAGCAGCCTCGGGACTAGCGGGCGTTCCGCCCACACAGATACGCAGTATTTT. Translated, it gives CASSLGTSGRSAHTDTQYF.